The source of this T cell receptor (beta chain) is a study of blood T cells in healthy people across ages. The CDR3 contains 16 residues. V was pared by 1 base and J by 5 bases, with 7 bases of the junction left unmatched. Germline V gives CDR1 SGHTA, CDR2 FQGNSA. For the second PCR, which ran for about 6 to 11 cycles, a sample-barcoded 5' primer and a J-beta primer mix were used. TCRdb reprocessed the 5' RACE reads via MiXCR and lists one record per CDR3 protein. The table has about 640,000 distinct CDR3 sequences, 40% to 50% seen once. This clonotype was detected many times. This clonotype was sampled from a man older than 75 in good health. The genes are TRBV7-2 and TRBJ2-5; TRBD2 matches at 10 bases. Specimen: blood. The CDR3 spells CASSLGGLAGVETQYF. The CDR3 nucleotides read TGTGCCAGCAGCTTAGGAGGCCTAGCGGGAGTGGAGACCCAGTACTTC.